The T cell receptor beta chain described here comes from a study of CD8+ T cells in alopecia areata. With V trimmed by 3 bases and J by 1 base, 5 bases remained unmatched. Germline V lookup: CDR1 MNHNS, CDR2 SASEGT. There are 16 residues in the CDR3. Note on this clone: Its antigen is not identified.

Extracted RNA was reverse transcribed, and the resulting cDNA served as sequencing template. Clones were read by immunoSEQ multiplex PCR, and TCRdb kept only the in-frame ones, dropping some. The sample lists about 180,000 clones; roughly 70% were seen once. Study-level findings and limits: Greater clonality was observed in lesional scalp samples, especially alopecia totalis/universalis, versus normal scalp.

The source was CD8+ T cells sorted from blood, collected at week 0. The source of this sequence is a human donor with alopecia areata. The chain combines TRBV6-1 with TRBJ1-5, with 8 nucleotides matching TRBD1. The CDR3 here is CASSDFTGGSNQPQHF. The CDR3 nucleotides read TGTGCCAGCAGTGACTTTACAGGGGGGAGCAATCAGCCCCAGCATTTT.